Sequencing of this T cell receptor beta chain was carried out in a study of T cell repertoires in cytomegalovirus infection. Overall study results and limits: Summed frequency of shared TCR beta families picked out CMV carriers who also had the relevant HLA. CMV-specific TCR beta clonotypes restricted by HLA-C were the ones dominating the ex vivo response.

J was trimmed by 6 bases and V by 0 bases; bases with no gene match: 3. The CDR3 is 15 amino acids. Germline V CDR1 and CDR2: SGHTA, FQGNSA. TCRdb re-called the reads with MiXCR, one entry per CDR3 protein. The table records hundreds of thousands of distinct CDR3 sequences, 20% to 25% of them present only once. About this clonotype itself: Its antigen is not known.

This TCR derives from a human donor in good health (CMV status not recorded). Some clones in this sample may be carry-over from other donors' samples. The chain joins TRBV7-2 to TRBJ1-4; 8 bases match TRBD1. Material for sequencing was CD8+ T cells from PBMCs. The DNA for the CDR3 is TGTGCCAGCAGCTTAGCAAACAGGGGGGATGAAAAACTGTTTTTT. Protein sequence: CASSLANRGDEKLFF.